These 18 T cell receptor beta chains share one sample of origin, sequenced in a study of cytomegalovirus exposure and HLA in healthy donors. The PCR contained 60 Vbeta and 13 Jbeta primers. Here immunoSEQ multiplex PCR was the method, and the copy in TCRdb shows in-frame clones only, minus some. The sample has some 140,000 clones; roughly 79% are singletons. The sequenced sample consisted of PBMCs. The receptors were sampled from a man between 18 and 29 years old in good health and CMV-seronegative.

The CDR3 here is CASSEGSARGTGYFGGYTF. CDR3 DNA sequence: TGTGCCAGCAGTGAAGGTTCGGCACGAGGGACAGGGTATTTTGGTGGCTACACCTTC. The chain joins TRBV6-1 to TRBJ1-2; 9 bases are shared with TRBD1. The J segment lost 7 bases and the V segment lost 1 base, leaving 19 bases of the junction unmatched. The CDR3 is made up of 19 amino acids. Germline V CDR1 and CDR2: MNHNS, SASEGT.

This chain joins TRBV4-1 and TRBJ1-1; 11 positions match TRBD1. J lost 1 base, V lost 0 bases, and 7 bases had no gene match. Per the germline V gene, CDR1 is MGHRA and CDR2 is YSYEKL. The CDR3 contains 18 residues. This chain's CDR3 is CASSQDPGQGVRNTEAFF. CDR3 coding DNA: TGCGCCAGCAGCCAAGATCCGGGACAGGGGGTAAGGAACACTGAAGCTTTCTTT.

The chain has TRBV11-3 and TRBJ2-2; 10 bases are shared with TRBD2. The CDR3 contains 16 residues. With 1 base clipped from V and 7 bases from J, the junction kept 6 bases outside the gene matches. The germline V gene has CDR1 SGHNT and CDR2 YENEEA. The CDR3 reads CASSLGLAGAGGELFF. CDR3 DNA: TGTGCCAGCAGCTTAGGCCTAGCGGGGGCCGGCGGGGAGCTGTTTTTT. Variable domain in full (rest from reference TRBV11-3 and TRBJ2-2): EAGVVQSPRYKIIEKKQPVAFWCNPISGHNTLYWYLQNLGQGPELLIRYENEEAVDDSQLPKDRFSAERLKGVDSTLKIQPAELGDSAVYLCASSLGLAGAGGELFFGEGSRLTVL.

The chain combines TRBV9 with TRBJ1-1; 8 positions match TRBD1. Unmatched junction bases numbered 10, after V lost 4 bases and J lost 8 bases. CDR1 is SGDLS and CDR2 is YYNGEE in the germline V gene. The CDR3 extends over 14 amino acids. In DNA form, the CDR3 reads TGTGCCAGCAGCCCACGGACAGGGCAGGAAGAAGCTTTCTTT. It codes for CASSPRTGQEEAFF.

This clone showed up just a few times. The chain links TRBV7-6 to TRBJ1-3; D possibly corresponds to TRBD1 (5 bases). Trimming shortened V by 5 bases and J by 5 bases, and 13 bases separated the two germline ends. Germline CDR1 is SGHVS and CDR2 is FNYEAQ. The CDR3 sequence is 14 residues long. The CDR3 DNA follows: TGTGCCAGCAGCCCGGGCGGGGGTAGAAACACCATATATTTT. Translating it yields CASSPGGGRNTIYF.

This clone was counted between two and nine times. This sequence joins TRBV5-1 and TRBJ2-3; D possibly corresponds to TRBD1 (6 bases). The length of the CDR3 is 13 residues. Germline V gene lookup returns CDR1 SGHRS and CDR2 YFSETQ. With 0 bases removed from V and 6 bases from J, the gap between germline ends came to 8 bases. The CDR3, as DNA: TGCGCCAGCAGCTTGGCCAGGGGTGATACGCAGTATTTT. It translates to CASSLARGDTQYF. The variable domain in full, with the rest retrieved from reference TRBV5-1 and TRBJ2-3, is KAGVTQTPRYLIKTRGQQVTLSCSPISGHRSVSWYQQTPGQGLQFLFEYFSETQRNKGNFPGRFSGRQFSNSRSEMNVSTLELGDSALYLCASSLARGDTQYFGPGTRLTVL.

This clone turned up a few times. The gene calls are TRBV6-1 and TRBJ2-7; 7 nucleotides match TRBD2. Germline CDR1 is MNHNS and CDR2 is SASEGT. The CDR3 consists of 14 residues. Trimming at V came to 6 bases and at J to 7 bases, leaving 12 bases not matched to a gene. This chain's CDR3 is CASSSGASVGEQYV. CDR3 sequence (DNA): TGTGCCAGCAGCAGCGGGGCCTCCGTGGGTGAGCAGTACGTC.

This clone showed up just once. V gene TRBV28 combines with J gene TRBJ1-2, with D possibly TRBD1 on 6 matching bases. Trimming took 2 bases from V and 6 from J, leaving 22 bases between them. The CDR3 has 17 amino acids. The V gene's germline CDR1 is MDHEN and CDR2 SYDVKM. CDR3 in DNA: TGTGCCAGCAGTTTAGCTAACTACAGGGCCAGGAGAAATGGCTACACCTTC. Residues: CASSLANYRARRNGYTF.

The chain uses TRBV6-6 and TRBJ2-7; 7 nucleotides match TRBD2. Per the germline V gene, CDR1 is MNHNY and CDR2 is SVGAGI (reference sequence). The CDR3 contains 16 residues. Trimming took 5 bases from V and 3 from J; bases not matched to a gene: 13. CDR3 bases: TGTGCCAGCAGTAGGGGCATGTTGGGGGGGGACTACGAGCAGTACTTC. This sequence encodes CASSRGMLGGDYEQYF.

The chain couples TRBV16 to TRBJ1-1, with D perhaps matching TRBD1 (5 bases). The CDR3 consists of 14 residues. Between the trimmed V and J ends, which lost 4 bases and 5 bases, there was a span of 14 bases. Germline values: CDR1 KGHSY, CDR2 FQNENV. CDR3 residues: CASSPTPKGTEAFF. As DNA, the CDR3 is TGTGCCAGCAGCCCGACCCCTAAGGGGACTGAAGCTTTCTTT.

The CDR3 is CAWEGTGAYEQYF. The CDR3 coding sequence is TGTGCCTGGGAGGGGACTGGGGCCTACGAGCAGTACTTC. The chain recombines TRBV30 with TRBJ2-7, with D possibly matching TRBD2 (6 bases). Germline-derived CDR1 and CDR2 are GTSNPN and SVGIG (reference sequence). This CDR3 is 13 amino acids long. V was cut by 5 bases and J by 2 bases, with 13 bases left in between.

V gene TRBV19 combines with J gene TRBJ2-1; D perhaps matches TRBD2 (6 bases). V lost 0 bases to trimming and J lost 6 bases, with 18 bases between them. Germline V gene sequence: CDR1 LNHDA, CDR2 SQIVND (reference sequence). The CDR3 is made up of 17 amino acids. CDR3 in amino acids: CASSIDLWSGRSNEQFF. DNA for the CDR3: TGTGCCAGTAGTATAGATCTATGGTCAGGGAGGTCCAATGAGCAGTTCTTC.

V is TRBV5-4 and J is TRBJ2-5; 8 bases are a match to TRBD2. The CDR3 runs to 14 residues. Germline CDR1 and CDR2: SGHNT and YYREEE (reference sequence). V lost 2 bases, J lost 3 bases, and 3 bases stayed unmatched. The CDR3 nucleotides are TGTGCCAGCAGCTTAGGGACTAGAGAAGAGACCCAGTACTTC. Translation gives CASSLGTREETQYF.

This clone occurred once. This chain uses TRBV4-1 with TRBJ2-1, with 11 bases identical to TRBD2. After removal of 0 bases from V and 6 bases from J, the junction contained 10 bases not matched to a gene. Germline V lookup: CDR1 MGHRA, CDR2 YSYEKL. The CDR3 runs to 18 residues. CDR3 amino acids: CASSQERELAGVGNEQFF. In DNA form, the CDR3 reads TGCGCCAGCAGCCAAGAAAGGGAACTAGCGGGGGTTGGCAATGAGCAGTTCTTC.

The chain couples TRBV28 to TRBJ1-5; 11 nucleotides agree with TRBD1. Germline CDR1 reads MDHEN; CDR2 reads SYDVKM. J gave up 7 bases and V 3 bases, and 14 bases lay outside the gene matches. CDR3 length: 18 amino acids. The CDR3 loop reads CASSLVGFFGDRGQPQHF. The CDR3 region has the DNA TGTGCCAGCAGTTTGGTTGGTTTTTTCGGGGACAGGGGGCAGCCCCAGCATTTT.

The V gene is TRBV27, the J gene TRBJ2-1; TRBD1 aligns across 10 bases. Germline lookup yields CDR1 MNHEY and CDR2 SMNVEV (reference sequence). V shed 6 bases, J shed 8 bases, and the junction held 10 bases outside the gene matches. The CDR3 length is 15 residues. CDR3 sequence: CASSKNGQGGDEQFF. Here the CDR3 DNA reads TGTGCCAGCAGCAAAAACGGACAGGGGGGCGATGAGCAGTTCTTC.

The CDR3 sequence: CASTETPSGTGMHGYTF. CDR3 DNA sequence: TGTGCCAGCACCGAGACACCCTCCGGGACAGGTATGCATGGCTACACCTTC. The chain joins TRBV9 to TRBJ1-2; 8 nucleotides align to TRBD1. Germline V gene sequence: CDR1 SGDLS, CDR2 YYNGEE. Trimming took 6 bases from V and 6 from J; bases not matched to a gene: 19. The CDR3 runs 17 residues.

This clone was seen a few times. J is TRBJ1-6 and V is TRBV28; D is unresolved. This CDR3 contains 14 residues. The V gene lost 7 bases and the J gene lost 0 bases, with 7 bases spanning the gap. Germline V gene data show CDR1 as MDHEN and CDR2 as SYDVKM. The CDR3 sequence is CASIRDSYNSPLHF. The CDR3 DNA follows: TGTGCCAGCATCCGGGACTCCTATAATTCACCCCTCCACTTT.